Listed below are T cell receptor beta chains from one sample, sequenced in a study of shared clonotypes between healthy human individuals. Generated by immunoSEQ multiplex PCR, the TCRdb table keeps only in-frame clones and is missing some. The data contain under 300,000 clones, approximately 70% of them singletons. What was sequenced was memory CD4+ T cells sorted from blood. The receptors derive from a man aged 25 to 40 in good health. CDR3s include the opening cysteine and the closing phenylalanine or tryptophan.

v_call	j_call	cdr3_length	cdr3_aa
TRBV6-5	TRBJ2-7	15	CASRPDGTRKYEQYF
TRBV14	TRBJ1-1	15	CASSQGNRDTGQAFF
TRBV11-2	TRBJ2-7	16	CASSRSISVGGHEQYF
TRBV25-1	TRBJ2-7	13	CASPAGGSYEQYF
TRBV4-3	TRBJ2-4	18	CASSQERSRTVAKNIQYF
TRBV25-1	TRBJ1-3	14	CASSTTGEGNTIYF
TRBV7-6	TRBJ2-2	14	CASTRQKEPGELFF
TRBV7-9	TRBJ2-5	16	CASSLVGGTGRETQYF
TRBV5-6	TRBJ2-7	15	CASSLAGTGFYEQYF
TRBV5-5	TRBJ1-5	15	CASSGAGGLNQPQHF
TRBV9	TRBJ2-7	15	CASSVDQGYNYEQYF